This T cell receptor beta chain originates from a study of blood T cell repertoires in COVID-19. Study context: From the United States, Italy and Spain came samples of acute and convalescent COVID-19.

The V end lost 3 bases, the J end lost 5 bases, and 11 bases lay between the germline ends. The germline V gene has CDR1 SGHVS and CDR2 FQNEAQ. The CDR3 is 14 residues long. Assay: immunoSEQ multiplex PCR; the TCRdb copy retains only in-frame clones and omits some. The repertoire has about 190,000 clones, 60% to 85% of them found once; the top ten carry around 16%. The chain couples TRBV7-8 to TRBJ1-5, with D unclear. The receptor's source is a man between 60 and 75 years old with active or convalescent COVID-19. Sequencing used peripheral blood. CDR3 amino acids: CASSLSSPDQPQHF. CDR3 in DNA: TGTGCCAGCAGCTTGAGTAGTCCGGATCAGCCCCAGCATTTT.